The 18 T cell receptor beta chains in this list originate from one sample, sequenced in a study of blood T cell repertoires in COVID-19 (dated by TCRdb to 2019 to 2021). The library was generated by the immunoSEQ multiplex PCR assay. TCRdb provides this immuneACCESS table in a form limited to in-frame rearrangements. Some clones are lacking; in checked studies, under half of them reflect an unresolved V gene, and why the rest are absent is not known. Here the sample has tens of thousands of clones; about 88% occur a single time. Around 10% of the sample is taken by the ten largest. Sequenced: peripheral blood. These receptors originate from a human donor in a cohort sampled during active COVID-19. The donor label of this sample is uncertain.

This chain connects TRBV11-3 to TRBJ1-1; maybe TRBD1 (6 bases). V dropped 1 base and J dropped 5 bases, with 8 bases sitting between them. The germline gives CDR1 SGHNT, CDR2 YENEEA. This CDR3 spans 13 amino acids. The CDR3 DNA is TGTGCCAGCAGCTTAGGACAGGTGACTGAAGCTTTCTTT. This gives the protein CASSLGQVTEAFF.

This clone has a handful of counts. V and J are TRBV2 and TRBJ1-1; D remains ambiguous. V lost 4 bases, J lost 1 base, and 7 bases lay in between. Germline V gene data show CDR1 as SNHLY and CDR2 as FYNNEI. This CDR3 comprises 13 residues. Here the CDR3 DNA reads TGTGCCAGCAGTGGAGAGGGGAACACTGAAGCTTTCTTT. Residues: CASSGEGNTEAFF.

J is TRBJ2-2 and V is TRBV28; D may be TRBD2 (6 bases). Trimming took off 6 bases at V and 4 bases at J, with 12 bases between the two ends. CDR3 size: 14 residues. Germline V gene sequence: CDR1 MDHEN, CDR2 SYDVKM. The CDR3 DNA follows: TGTGCCAGCAGGGGAGGAGTCGTCACCGGGGAGCTGTTTTTT. Its protein is CASRGGVVTGELFF.

This clone was seen once. J is TRBJ1-2 and V is TRBV11-2, with a tentative D call TRBD1 (5 bases). Germline CDR1 SGHAT, CDR2 FQNNGV. V dropped 1 base and J dropped 4 bases, with 13 bases sitting between them. The CDR3 sequence is 15 residues long. CDR3 in amino acids: CASSLGSGQGYGYTF. The CDR3 DNA is TGTGCCAGCAGCTTAGGTTCCGGGCAGGGCTATGGCTACACCTTC.

This clone occurred once. The chain is built from TRBV6-5 and TRBJ2-5; TRBD2 matches at 9 bases. The CDR3 totals 14 residues. Germline V gene lookup returns CDR1 MNHEY and CDR2 SVGAGI. J lost 4 bases, V lost 6 bases, and 6 bases had no gene match. Written as DNA, the CDR3 is TGTGCCAGCAGCTTGACTAGCGGTGGAGAGACCCAGTACTTC. Translation: CASSLTSGGETQYF.

The CDR3 reads CASSFFDRGTYGYTF. The CDR3 coding sequence is TGTGCCAGCAGCTTCTTTGACAGGGGGACCTATGGCTACACCTTC. This chain uses TRBV11-1 with TRBJ1-2; 9 bases align to TRBD1. Germline-derived CDR1 and CDR2 are SGHAT and FQDESV (reference sequence). The CDR3 extends over 15 amino acids. The V and J ends lost 3 bases and 4 bases, in that order; junction bases with no gene match: 6.

The CDR3, as DNA: TGTGCCAGCAGCAGACCAGAGACAGACATCACTGAAGCTTTCTTT. This gives the protein CASSRPETDITEAFF. This chain uses TRBV21-1 with TRBJ1-1; the listed D gene, TRBD1, was not tested against the DNA. TRBV21-1 has pseudogene status. The CDR3 has 15 amino acids.

The chain carries TRBV4-2 and TRBJ1-5; D might be TRBD1 (6 bases). This CDR3 has 15 amino acids. Germline values: CDR1 LGHNA, CDR2 YNFKEQ. Deletions cut 0 bases from V and 4 bases from J, with 10 bases between. The CDR3 DNA reads as TGTGCCAGCAGCCAAGAGTGGCAGGGGAATCAGCCCCAGCATTTT. Translation gives CASSQEWQGNQPQHF.

This chain uses TRBV19 with TRBJ2-1, with TRBD2 matching 11 bases. CDR3 length: 17 amino acids. With V trimmed by 3 bases and J by 0 bases, 4 bases remained unmatched. Germline V gene data show CDR1 as LNHDA and CDR2 as SQIVND (reference sequence). As DNA, the CDR3 is TGTGCCAGTAGTATTTTCGGGACTAGCGGCTCCTACAATGAGCAGTTCTTC. Residues: CASSIFGTSGSYNEQFF.

The rearrangement links TRBV3-1 (or the pseudogene TRBV3-2) to TRBJ2-1; 15 bases match TRBD2. With 0 bases clipped from V and 7 bases from J, the junction kept 10 bases outside the gene matches. CDR1 and CDR2 (germline): LGHDT, YNNKEL (reference sequence). The CDR3 loop spans 19 amino acids. The CDR3 region is CASSQDLMSGLAGGNEQFF. CDR3 sequence (DNA): TGTGCCAGCAGCCAAGATTTAATGTCGGGACTAGCGGGAGGTAATGAGCAGTTCTTC.

The chain links TRBV6-1 to TRBJ2-4, with D possibly being TRBD1 (6 bases). CDR1 is MNHNS, CDR2 SASEGT, per germline. The CDR3 spans 18 residues. V dropped 3 bases and J dropped 0 bases, with 18 bases sitting between them. CDR3 DNA: TGTGCCAGCAGTGAGAAGGGCAGGACAGCACTAGCCAAAAACATTCAGTACTTC. It yields the protein CASSEKGRTALAKNIQYF.

The rearrangement joins TRBV25-1 to TRBJ1-1; tentatively, D is TRBD1 (5 bases). CDR1 is MGHDK and CDR2 is SYGVNS in the germline V gene. This CDR3 has 14 amino acids. V was cut by 2 bases and J by 6 bases, with 13 bases left in between. CDR3 amino acids: CASSEAGGWAEAFF. The CDR3 DNA follows: TGTGCCAGCAGTGAAGCGGGGGGGTGGGCTGAAGCTTTCTTT.

The V gene is TRBV20-1, the J gene TRBJ2-1; D is ambiguous. V was trimmed by 0 bases and J by 8 bases, leaving 5 bases between them. The germline V gene has CDR1 DFQATT and CDR2 SNEGSKA (reference sequence). This CDR3 region has 11 residues. CDR3 nucleotide sequence: TGCAGTGCTAGAGATAGTCATGAGCAGTTCTTC. Amino acids: CSARDSHEQFF.

The rearrangement joins TRBV6-5 to TRBJ2-5, with D unresolved. V lost 6 bases and J lost 5, with 7 bases in between. This CDR3 is 11 amino acids long. CDR1 and CDR2 (germline): MNHEY, SVGAGI. CDR3 in DNA: TGTGCCAGCAGCCCCGGGGAGACCCAGTACTTC. Translated: CASSPGETQYF.

J is TRBJ2-5 and V is TRBV18, with 8 bases matching TRBD2. Losses at the gene ends were 3 bases for V and 4 bases for J; bases not matched to a gene: 4. Germline-derived CDR1 and CDR2 are KGHSH and LQKENI. The CDR3 runs 14 residues. CDR3 sequence: CASSPGRARETQYF. CDR3 DNA: TGTGCCAGCTCACCCGGGAGGGCACGAGAGACCCAGTACTTC.

The genes are TRBV5-5 and TRBJ1-6; D is unclear. Germline CDR1 SGHKS, CDR2 YYEKEE (reference sequence). Trimming cost V 0 bases and J 10 bases, with 8 bases left between them. This CDR3 has 13 residues. CDR3 residues: CASSLALESPLHF. The CDR3, as DNA: TGTGCCAGCAGCTTGGCCCTTGAGTCACCCCTCCACTTT.

This clone was detected only once. The chain's CDR3 is CASSLGGAFRSEAFF. The CDR3 DNA reads TGTGCCAGCAGTTTAGGGGGGGCGTTTCGCTCTGAAGCTTTCTTT. The chain carries TRBV28 and TRBJ1-1, with D perhaps matching TRBD1 (6 bases). V was pared by 2 bases and J by 6 bases, with 16 bases between. The germline gives CDR1 MDHEN, CDR2 SYDVKM. The CDR3 spans 15 residues.

This clone ranks as medium-sized. The chain has TRBV7-9 and TRBJ2-1, with 15 bases matching TRBD2. V shed 3 bases and J 8 bases; nucleotides not matched to a gene: 11. Germline V gene data show CDR1 as SEHNR and CDR2 as FQNEAQ (reference sequence). CDR3 length: 18 amino acids. CDR3: CASSFPTRTSGRVDEQFF. CDR3 in DNA: TGTGCCAGCAGCTTTCCGACTCGGACTAGCGGGAGGGTGGATGAGCAGTTCTTC.